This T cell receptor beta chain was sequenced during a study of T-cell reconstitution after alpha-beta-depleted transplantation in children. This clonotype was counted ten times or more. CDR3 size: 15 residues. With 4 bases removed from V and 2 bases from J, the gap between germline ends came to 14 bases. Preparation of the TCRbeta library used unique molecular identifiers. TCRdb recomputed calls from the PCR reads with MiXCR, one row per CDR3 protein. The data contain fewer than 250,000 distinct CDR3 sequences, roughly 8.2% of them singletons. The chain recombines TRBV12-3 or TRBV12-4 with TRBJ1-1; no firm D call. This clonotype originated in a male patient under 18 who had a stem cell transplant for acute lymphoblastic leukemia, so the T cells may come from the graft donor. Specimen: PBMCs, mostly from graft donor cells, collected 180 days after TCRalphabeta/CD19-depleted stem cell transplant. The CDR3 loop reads CASSYPKGLNTEAFF. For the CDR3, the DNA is TGTGCCAGCAGTTACCCCAAGGGTTTAAACACTGAAGCTTTCTTT.